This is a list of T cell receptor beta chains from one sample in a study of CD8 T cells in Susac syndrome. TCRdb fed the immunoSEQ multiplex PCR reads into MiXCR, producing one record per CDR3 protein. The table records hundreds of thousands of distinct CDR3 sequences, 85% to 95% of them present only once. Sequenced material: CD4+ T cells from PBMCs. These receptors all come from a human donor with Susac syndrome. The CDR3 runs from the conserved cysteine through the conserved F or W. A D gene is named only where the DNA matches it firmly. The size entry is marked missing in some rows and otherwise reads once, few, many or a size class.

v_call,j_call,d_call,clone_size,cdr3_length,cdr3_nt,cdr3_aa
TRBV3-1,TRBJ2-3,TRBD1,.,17,TGTGCCAGCAGCCAAGCGACAGGGGACTTCTTTTTAGCTACGCAGTATTTT,CASSQATGDFFLATQYF
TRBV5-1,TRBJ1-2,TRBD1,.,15,TGCGCCAGCAGCTTAATGCCGGGACAGGGGTATGGCTACACCTTC,CASSLMPGQGYGYTF
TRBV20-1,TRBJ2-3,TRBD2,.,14,TGCAGTGCCGGGGGGGCTAGCGGCACAGATACGCAGTATTTT,CSAGGASGTDTQYF
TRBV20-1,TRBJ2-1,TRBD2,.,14,TGCAGTGCTAGAAAGCGGGGGGCCTGGAATGAGCAGTTCTTC,CSARKRGAWNEQFF
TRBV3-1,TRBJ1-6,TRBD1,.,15,TGTGCCAGCAGTCCCCTGACAGGGGAGGCTTCACCCCTCCACTTT,CASSPLTGEASPLHF
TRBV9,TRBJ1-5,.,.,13,TGTGCCAGCAGCGTAGGGGAGGAGCAGCCCCAGCATTTT,CASSVGEEQPQHF
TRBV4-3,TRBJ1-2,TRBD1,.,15,TGCGCCAGCAGCCAAGATTGGGCAGGGGGCTATGGCTACACCTTC,CASSQDWAGGYGYTF
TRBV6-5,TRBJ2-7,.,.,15,TGTGCCAGCAGTTCACCCCCCGACAGAGGAGGCGAGCAGTACTTC,CASSSPPDRGGEQYF
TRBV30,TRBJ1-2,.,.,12,TGTGCCTCGCCGGGCCGAGTCCATGGCTACACCTTC,CASPGRVHGYTF
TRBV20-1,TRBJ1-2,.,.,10,TGCAGTGCTAGAGAAAAGGGCTACACCTTC,CSAREKGYTF
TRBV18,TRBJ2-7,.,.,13,TGTGCCAGCTCACCCCCTACGCTTGGGGAGCAGTACTTC,CASSPPTLGEQYF
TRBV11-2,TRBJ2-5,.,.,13,TGTGCCAGCAGCTTAGGCAGGGAAGAGACCCAGTACTTC,CASSLGREETQYF
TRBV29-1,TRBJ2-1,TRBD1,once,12,TGCAGCGGACTCCGGGACAGGGTTGAGCAGTTCTTC,CSGLRDRVEQFF
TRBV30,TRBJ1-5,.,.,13,TGTGCCTGGAGGTCTACGGGAGGGCAGCCCCAGCATTTT,CAWRSTGGQPQHF
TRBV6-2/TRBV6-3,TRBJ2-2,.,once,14,TGTGCCAGCAGGAAGACGCGGGGAGCCGGGGAGCTGTTTTTT,CASRKTRGAGELFF
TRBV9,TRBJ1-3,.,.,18,TGTGCCAGCAGCGTAGAACCAAGACCGGTTAGCTCTGGAAACACCATATATTTT,CASSVEPRPVSSGNTIYF
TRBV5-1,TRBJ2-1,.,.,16,TGCGCCAGCAGCTCATTCACAGGGATTTCCTACAATGAGCAGTTCTTC,CASSSFTGISYNEQFF
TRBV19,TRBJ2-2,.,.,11,TGTGCCAGTAGAAACAGCGGGGAGCTGTTTTTT,CASRNSGELFF
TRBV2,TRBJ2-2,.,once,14,TGTGCCAGCAGTGATCTCCAGGGGTACGGGGAGCTGTTTTTT,CASSDLQGYGELFF
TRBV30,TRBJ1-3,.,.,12,TGTGCCTGGAGGTGGTCTGGAAACACCATATATTTT,CAWRWSGNTIYF
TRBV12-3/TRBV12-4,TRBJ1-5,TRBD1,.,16,TGTGCCAGCAGTTACCTCCGGGACAGGGGAGGAGAGCCCCAGCATTTT,CASSYLRDRGGEPQHF
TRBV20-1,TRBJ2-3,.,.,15,TGCAGTGCTAGAGTTTTCACTGGGGGCGGAGATACGCAGTATTTT,CSARVFTGGGDTQYF
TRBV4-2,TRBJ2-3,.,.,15,TGTGCCAGCAACCCCCGCGAGAGGGGGGCAGATACGCAGTATTTT,CASNPRERGADTQYF
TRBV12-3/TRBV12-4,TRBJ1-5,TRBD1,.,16,TGTGCCAGCAGTTCCGGGGACAGGGTCGACAATCAGCCCCAGCATTTT,CASSSGDRVDNQPQHF